By share, the clone carrying this TCR beta chain counts as medium-sized. The repertoire was sequenced with immunoSEQ multiplex PCR; TCRdb's copy has only in-frame clones and lacks some. The top ten hold about 42% of the sample, which has some 9,700 clones, about 84% seen once. Unmatched junction bases numbered 3, after V lost 0 bases and J lost 3 bases. The germline V gene encodes CDR1 SNHLY and CDR2 FYNNEI. The CDR3 consists of 15 residues. Regarding time point: cycle 4 day 1 (C4D1), after more than five weeks of nivolumab. After autologous stem cell transplantation all patients relapsed, and prior brentuximab vedotin exposure differed between cohorts. This entry comes from a study of PD-1 blockade in classical Hodgkin lymphoma. Across the study: With a 2-week interval, patients received intravenous nivolumab at 3 mg/kg.

The specimen comprised peripheral blood mononuclear cells (PBMCs), sampled before the fourth cycle of nivolumab. This TCR was sampled from a human donor with classical Hodgkin lymphoma. The chain uses TRBV2 and TRBJ2-5; TRBD1 agrees at 8 bases. The CDR3 reads CASSEARTGKETQYF. DNA of the CDR3: TGTGCCAGCAGTGAAGCTCGGACAGGGAAAGAGACCCAGTACTTC.